This T cell receptor (beta chain) is drawn from a study of T cell responses to AZD1222 COVID-19 vaccine. Profiled with immunoSEQ multiplex PCR; TCRdb holds only in-frame clones, not every one. Seen here are more than 140,000 clones, about 93% observed once, and the top ten hold about 5.3%. The sample holds one count of this clone. The source was peripheral blood, collected on day 0 of AZD1222 vaccination. The clonotype originates from an adult in good health.

The CDR3 region is CATASYEQYF. As DNA, the CDR3 is TGTGCCACCGCGTCTTACGAGCAGTACTTC. V is TRBV28 and J is TRBJ2-7; D not certain. The V gene's germline CDR1 is MDHEN and CDR2 SYDVKM. The V end was cut by 10 bases, the J end by 4 bases, with 8 bases between. This CDR3 has 10 amino acids. The full variable domain, its missing parts supplied by reference TRBV28 and TRBJ2-7, is DVKVTQSSRYLVKRTGEKVFLECVQDMDHENMFWYRQDPGLGLRLIYFSYDVKMKEKGDIPEGYSVSREKKERFSLILESASTNQTSMYLCATASYEQYFGPGTRLTVT.